This is a list of T cell receptor beta chains from one sample in a study of blood T cells in healthy people across ages. TCRdb re-called the 5' RACE reads with MiXCR, one entry per CDR3 protein. The profile shows 500,000 to 550,000 distinct CDR3 sequences, about 24% of them singletons. This same sample was also taken into another study, of T cells of mothers and their children.

The sample taken for sequencing was blood. These receptors were obtained from a boy younger than 18 in good health. The CDR3 runs from the conserved cysteine through the conserved F or W. D genes are given only for firm matches. Expanded clones get a size class; other rows say once, few or many, or leave the size out.

v_call	d_call	j_call	clone_size	cdr3_nt	cdr3_aa
TRBV2	-	TRBJ2-5	-	TGTGCCAGCAGGAGGGTTCAAGAGACCCAGTACTTC	CASRRVQETQYF
TRBV4-3	-	TRBJ2-1	once	TGCACCAGCAGCCAAGACGGCAGCCAAGCTTACAATGAGCAGTTCTTC	CTSSQDGSQAYNEQFF
TRBV20-1	-	TRBJ2-5	-	TGCCGGCTGCAACTTCAACGGGAGACCCAGTACTTC	CRLQLQRETQYF
TRBV29-1	-	TRBJ2-1	many	TGCAGCGTCGGGGGAGGTTCCTACAATGAGCAGTTCTTC	CSVGGGSYNEQFF
TRBV19	TRBD1	TRBJ1-2	-	TGTGCCAGTAGTATTGAGGCAGGGGGATATGGCTACACCTTC	CASSIEAGGYGYTF
TRBV28	TRBD2	TRBJ2-5	-	TGTGCCAGCAGTTTAAGGTCGGCTAGCGGGAGCCGGGGGCAAGAGACCCAGTACTTC	CASSLRSASGSRGQETQYF
TRBV4-1	TRBD2	TRBJ2-3	few	TGCGCCAGCAGCCAAGCGCCCGGACTAGCGGAACAAGATACGCAGTATTTT	CASSQAPGLAEQDTQYF
TRBV29-1	TRBD1	TRBJ1-2	-	TGCAGCGTGGGAGAAGGGGGCCGTGGCTACACCTTC	CSVGEGGRGYTF
TRBV29-1	-	TRBJ2-3	-	TGCAGCGTAGCCTACAGGGGAGGATCAGATACGCAGTATTTT	CSVAYRGGSDTQYF
TRBV5-6	-	TRBJ2-5	few	TGTGCCAGCAGCTTGTTATACGGGGCGCGGGAGACCCAGTACTTC	CASSLLYGARETQYF
TRBV28	TRBD2	TRBJ2-5	few	TGTGCCAGCATCGGAGGCGGGAGCGGAGAGACCCAGTACTTC	CASIGGGSGETQYF
TRBV21-1	-	TRBJ1-5	few	TGTGCCAGCAGCAAAGATGGACAGGGGGGACAGCCCCAGCATTTT	CASSKDGQGGQPQHF
TRBV12-3/TRBV12-4	-	TRBJ2-4	-	TGTGCCAGCAGTTTGGGGGACCGCGTCATTCAGTACTTC	CASSLGDRVIQYF
TRBV10-2	TRBD2	TRBJ2-5	-	TGCGCCAGCAGCGCTGGGACTAGCGGGCCGGGGGAGCAGTACTTC	CASSAGTSGPGEQYF
TRBV5-1	TRBD2	TRBJ2-1	-	TGCGCCAGCAGGGTTAGCGGGGGCCTAAGCTCCTGCAATGAGCAGTTCTTC	CASRVSGGLSSCNEQFF
TRBV15	-	TRBJ1-4	few	TGTGCCACCAGCAGAGATAACGGGGATGAAAAACTGTTTTTT	CATSRDNGDEKLFF
TRBV7-2	-	TRBJ1-1	few	TGTGCCAGCAGCTTAGTGCCGGGTGAAGCTTTCTTT	CASSLVPGEAFF
TRBV29-1	TRBD1	TRBJ2-7	-	TGCAGCGTTGAAGGGACAGGGCCCCACTACGAGCAGTACTTC	CSVEGTGPHYEQYF
TRBV7-2	-	TRBJ1-2	few	TGTGCCAGCAGCCCAACCCCCCCCTCAGCTAACTATGGCTACACCTTC	CASSPTPPSANYGYTF
TRBV27	TRBD1	TRBJ1-1	-	TGTGCCAGCAGTTCCGGACAGGGGGCGCGGAACACTGAAGCTTTCTTT	CASSSGQGARNTEAFF
TRBV6-7	TRBD1	TRBJ1-3	-	TGTGCCAGCAGTATCGATTCGGGGACAGGAGGAAACACCATATATTTT	CASSIDSGTGGNTIYF
TRBV28	TRBD2	TRBJ2-4	-	TGTGCCAGCAGTTTATCTAGCGGGAGTGACAAAAACATTCAGTACTTC	CASSLSSGSDKNIQYF
TRBV20-1	-	TRBJ1-6	-	TGCAGTGCTAGAGATCCCCTGGGTGGGATTTCACCCCTCCACTTT	CSARDPLGGISPLHF
TRBV20-1	-	TRBJ2-3	few	TGCAGTGCTAGAATTCAAGGCAGGTTAGGAGATACGCAGTATTTT	CSARIQGRLGDTQYF
TRBV20-1	TRBD1	TRBJ2-4	few	TGCAGTGCTAGAGATCGCGGGCCGTCCCGACAGGGGGCGTTTCAGTACTTC	CSARDRGPSRQGAFQYF
TRBV6-5	TRBD1	TRBJ2-1	few	TGTGCCAGCAGTTACTCGCAGGGGGCGTTCGTTGAGCAGTTCTTC	CASSYSQGAFVEQFF
TRBV28	TRBD2	TRBJ2-7	-	TGTGCCAGCAGTATAATAGCGGGTTACGAGCAGTACTTC	CASSIIAGYEQYF
TRBV7-3	-	TRBJ2-1	-	TGTGCCAGCAGCTTAATGGCGACTGAATCCTACAATGAGCAGTTCTTC	CASSLMATESYNEQFF
TRBV6-2/TRBV6-3	-	TRBJ2-5	-	TGTGCCAGTGCGAGAAGCGGGCCTCAAGAGACCCAGTACTTC	CASARSGPQETQYF
TRBV7-8	TRBD1	TRBJ2-3	-	TGTGCCAGCAGCTCATTGACAGGGATGGGCAGAACGAGGGATACGCAGTATTTT	CASSSLTGMGRTRDTQYF
TRBV6-2/TRBV6-3	-	TRBJ2-1	-	TGTGCCAGCAGTAGACAGGAGTACAATGAGCAGTTCTTC	CASSRQEYNEQFF
TRBV6-2/TRBV6-3	TRBD1	TRBJ1-2	-	TGTGCCAGCAGTTTAAACCGGGACAGCTATGGCTACACCTTC	CASSLNRDSYGYTF
TRBV27	-	TRBJ2-2	few	TGTGCCAGCAGTCCCAGCCGATACACCGGGGAGCTGTTTTTT	CASSPSRYTGELFF